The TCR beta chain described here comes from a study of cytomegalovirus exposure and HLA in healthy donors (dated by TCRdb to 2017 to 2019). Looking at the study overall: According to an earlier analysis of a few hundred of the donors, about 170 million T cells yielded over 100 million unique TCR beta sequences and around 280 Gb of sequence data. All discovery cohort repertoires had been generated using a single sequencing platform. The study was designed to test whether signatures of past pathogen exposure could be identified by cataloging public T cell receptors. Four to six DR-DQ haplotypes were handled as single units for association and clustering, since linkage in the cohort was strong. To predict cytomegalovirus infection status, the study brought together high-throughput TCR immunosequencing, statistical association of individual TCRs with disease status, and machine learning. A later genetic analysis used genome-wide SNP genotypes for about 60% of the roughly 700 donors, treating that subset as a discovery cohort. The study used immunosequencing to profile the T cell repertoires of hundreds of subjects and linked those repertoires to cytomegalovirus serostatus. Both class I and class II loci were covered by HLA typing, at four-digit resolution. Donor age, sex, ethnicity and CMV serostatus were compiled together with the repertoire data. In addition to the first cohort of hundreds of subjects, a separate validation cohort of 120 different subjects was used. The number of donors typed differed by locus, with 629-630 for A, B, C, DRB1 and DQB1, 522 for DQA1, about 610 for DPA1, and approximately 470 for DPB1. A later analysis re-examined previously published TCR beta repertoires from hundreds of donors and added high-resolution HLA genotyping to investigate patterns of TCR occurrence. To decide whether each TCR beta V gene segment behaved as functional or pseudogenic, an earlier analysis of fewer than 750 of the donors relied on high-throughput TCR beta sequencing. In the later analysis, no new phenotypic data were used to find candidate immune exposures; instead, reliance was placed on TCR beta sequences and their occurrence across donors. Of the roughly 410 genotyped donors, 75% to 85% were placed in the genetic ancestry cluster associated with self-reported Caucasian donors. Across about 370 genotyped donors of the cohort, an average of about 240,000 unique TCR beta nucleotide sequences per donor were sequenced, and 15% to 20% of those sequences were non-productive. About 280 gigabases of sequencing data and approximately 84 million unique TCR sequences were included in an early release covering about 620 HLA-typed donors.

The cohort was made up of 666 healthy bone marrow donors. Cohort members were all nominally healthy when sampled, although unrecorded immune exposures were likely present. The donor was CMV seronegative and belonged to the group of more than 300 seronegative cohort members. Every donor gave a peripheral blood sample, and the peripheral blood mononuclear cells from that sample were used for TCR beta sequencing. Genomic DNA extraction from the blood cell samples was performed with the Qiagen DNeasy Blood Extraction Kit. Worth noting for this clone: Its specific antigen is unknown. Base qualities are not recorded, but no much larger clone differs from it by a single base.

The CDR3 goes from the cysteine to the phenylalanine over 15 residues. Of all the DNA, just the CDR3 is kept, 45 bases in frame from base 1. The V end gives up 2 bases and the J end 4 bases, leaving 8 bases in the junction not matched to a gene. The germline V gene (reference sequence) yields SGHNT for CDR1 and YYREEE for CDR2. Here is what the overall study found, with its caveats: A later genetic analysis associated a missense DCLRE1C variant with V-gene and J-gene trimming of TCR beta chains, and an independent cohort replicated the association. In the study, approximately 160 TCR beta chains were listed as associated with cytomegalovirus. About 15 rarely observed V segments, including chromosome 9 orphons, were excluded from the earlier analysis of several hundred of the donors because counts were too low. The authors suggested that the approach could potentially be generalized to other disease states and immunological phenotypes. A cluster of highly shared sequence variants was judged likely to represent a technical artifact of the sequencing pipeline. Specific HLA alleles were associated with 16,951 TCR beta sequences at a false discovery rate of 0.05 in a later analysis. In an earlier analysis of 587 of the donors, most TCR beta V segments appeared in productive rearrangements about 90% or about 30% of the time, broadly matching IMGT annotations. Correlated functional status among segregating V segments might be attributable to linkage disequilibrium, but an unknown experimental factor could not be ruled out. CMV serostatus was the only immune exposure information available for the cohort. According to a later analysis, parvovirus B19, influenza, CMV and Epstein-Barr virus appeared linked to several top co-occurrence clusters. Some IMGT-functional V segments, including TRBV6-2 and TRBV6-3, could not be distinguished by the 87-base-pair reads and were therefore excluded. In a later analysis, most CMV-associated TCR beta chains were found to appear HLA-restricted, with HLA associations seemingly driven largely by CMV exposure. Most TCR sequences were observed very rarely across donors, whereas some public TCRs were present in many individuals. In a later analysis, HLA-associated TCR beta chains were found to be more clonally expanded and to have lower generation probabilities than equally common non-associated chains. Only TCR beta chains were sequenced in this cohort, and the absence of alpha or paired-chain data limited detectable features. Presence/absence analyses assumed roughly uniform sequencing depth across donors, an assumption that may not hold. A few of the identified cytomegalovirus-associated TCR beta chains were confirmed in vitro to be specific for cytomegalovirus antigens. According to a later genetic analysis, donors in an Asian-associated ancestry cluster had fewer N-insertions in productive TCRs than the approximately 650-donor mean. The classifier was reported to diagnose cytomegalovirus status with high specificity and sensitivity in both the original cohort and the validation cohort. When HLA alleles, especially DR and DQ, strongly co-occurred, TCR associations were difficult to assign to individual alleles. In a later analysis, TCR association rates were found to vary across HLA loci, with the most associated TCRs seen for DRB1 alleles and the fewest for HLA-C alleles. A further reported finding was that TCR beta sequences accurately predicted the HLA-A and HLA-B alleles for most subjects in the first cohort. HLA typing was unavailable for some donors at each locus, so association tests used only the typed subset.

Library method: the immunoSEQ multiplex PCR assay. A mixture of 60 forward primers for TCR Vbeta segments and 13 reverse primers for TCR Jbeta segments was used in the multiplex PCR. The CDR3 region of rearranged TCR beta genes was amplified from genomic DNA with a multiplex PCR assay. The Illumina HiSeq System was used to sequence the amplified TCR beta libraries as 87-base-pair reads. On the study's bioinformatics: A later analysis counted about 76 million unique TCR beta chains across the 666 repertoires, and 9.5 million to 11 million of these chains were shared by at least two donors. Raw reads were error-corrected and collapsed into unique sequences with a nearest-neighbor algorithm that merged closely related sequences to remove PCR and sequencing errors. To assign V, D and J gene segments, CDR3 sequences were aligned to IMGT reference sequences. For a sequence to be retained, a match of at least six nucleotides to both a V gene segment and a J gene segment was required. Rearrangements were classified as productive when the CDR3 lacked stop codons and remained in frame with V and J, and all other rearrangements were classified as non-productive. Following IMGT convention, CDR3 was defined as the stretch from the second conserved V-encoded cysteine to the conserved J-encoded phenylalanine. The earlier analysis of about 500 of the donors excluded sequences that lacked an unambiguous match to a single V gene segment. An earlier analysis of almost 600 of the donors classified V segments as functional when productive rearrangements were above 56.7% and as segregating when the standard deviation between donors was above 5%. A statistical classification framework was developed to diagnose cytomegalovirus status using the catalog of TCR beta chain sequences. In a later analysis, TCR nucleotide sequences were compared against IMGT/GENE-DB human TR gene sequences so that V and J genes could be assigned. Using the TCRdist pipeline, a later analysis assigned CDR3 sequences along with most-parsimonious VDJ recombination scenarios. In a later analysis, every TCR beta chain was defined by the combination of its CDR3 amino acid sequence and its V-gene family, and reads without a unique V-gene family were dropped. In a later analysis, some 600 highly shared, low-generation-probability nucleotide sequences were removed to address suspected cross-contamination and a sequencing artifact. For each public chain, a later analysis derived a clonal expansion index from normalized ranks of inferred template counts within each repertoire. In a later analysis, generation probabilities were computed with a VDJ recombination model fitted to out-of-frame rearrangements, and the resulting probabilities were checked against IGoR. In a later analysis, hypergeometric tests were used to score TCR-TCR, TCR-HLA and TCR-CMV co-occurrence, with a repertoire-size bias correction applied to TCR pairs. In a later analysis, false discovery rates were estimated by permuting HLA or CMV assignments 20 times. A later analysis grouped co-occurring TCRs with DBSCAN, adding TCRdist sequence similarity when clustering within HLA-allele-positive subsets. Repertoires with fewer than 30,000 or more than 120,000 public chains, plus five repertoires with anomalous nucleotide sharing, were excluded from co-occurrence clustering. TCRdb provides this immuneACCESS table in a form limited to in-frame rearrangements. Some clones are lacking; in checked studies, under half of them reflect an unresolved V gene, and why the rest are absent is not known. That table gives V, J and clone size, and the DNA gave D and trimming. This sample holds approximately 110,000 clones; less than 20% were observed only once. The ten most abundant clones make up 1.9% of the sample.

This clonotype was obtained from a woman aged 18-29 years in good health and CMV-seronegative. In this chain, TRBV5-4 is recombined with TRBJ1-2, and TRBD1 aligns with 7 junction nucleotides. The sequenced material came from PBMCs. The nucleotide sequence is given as TGTGCCAGCAGCTTCTCGACAGGGCAAGGCTATGGCTACACCTTC. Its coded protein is CASSFSTGQGYGYTF.